A single sample is the source of the 26 T cell receptor beta chains below, sequenced in a study of T cells after yellow fever vaccination. From the 5' RACE reads, TCRdb called clonotypes with MiXCR, one entry per CDR3 protein. This sample yields approximately 330,000 distinct CDR3 sequences, of which over 4% are seen a single time; around 23% belongs to the top ten. The source material was PBMCs, sampled 5 days after the yellow fever booster vaccination. These TCRs come from a man younger than 30 who received the YFV17D yellow fever vaccine.

Ten or more counts support this clonotype. The rearrangement links TRBV7-9 to TRBJ1-2, with TRBD1 as a possible D gene (5 bases). There are 15 residues in the CDR3. Trimming stripped 7 bases from V and 10 bases from J, with 25 bases between. Germline-derived CDR1 and CDR2 are SEHNR and FQNEAQ (reference sequence). The CDR3: CASIPLGGQPLDYTF. CDR3 DNA: TGTGCCAGCATTCCCCTGGGGGGTCAGCCCCTTGACTACACCTTC.

This chain connects TRBV3-1 to TRBJ2-3; no clear D gene. Deletions cut 2 bases from V and 2 bases from J, with 11 bases between. Germline CDR1 is LGHDT and CDR2 is YNNKEL (reference sequence). This CDR3 comprises 15 residues. The CDR3 region has the DNA TGTGCCAGCAGCCAATGGGGTAGCCCCACAGATACGCAGTATTTT. Translating it yields CASSQWGSPTDTQYF.

The chain joins TRBV5-6 to TRBJ1-2, with 10 bases matching TRBD1. The CDR3 is 15 amino acids. The V segment lost 4 bases and the J segment 4 bases; nucleotides outside the gene matches: 7. From germline, CDR1 is SGHDT and CDR2 YYEEEE. CDR3 residues: CASSTPGQGLYGYTF. The CDR3 DNA follows: TGTGCCAGCAGCACCCCGGGACAGGGGCTCTATGGCTACACCTTC.

The sample holds a few counts of this clonotype. The chain has TRBV12-5 and TRBJ2-3; no reliable D call. V lost 6 bases, J lost 1 base, and 14 bases lay in between. In germline, CDR1 is LGHNT, CDR2 FRNRAP. CDR3 size: 15 residues. The CDR3 sequence is CASGFLSGGTDTQYF. As DNA, the CDR3 is TGTGCTAGTGGATTCCTCTCTGGGGGCACAGATACGCAGTATTTT.

In its sample, this clonotype was seen many times. The chain joins TRBV7-3 to TRBJ2-4; the D is unclear. Trimming shortened V by 0 bases and J by 2 bases, and 2 bases separated the two germline ends. This CDR3 comprises 13 residues. Germline V gives CDR1 SGHTA, CDR2 FQGTGA. CDR3 nucleotide sequence: TGTGCCAGCAGCTTAACATCCAAAAACATTCAGTACTTC. Protein sequence: CASSLTSKNIQYF.

The rearrangement links TRBV20-1 to TRBJ2-3; 7 nucleotides match TRBD1. CDR3 length: 15 residues. Unmatched junction bases numbered 7, after V lost 0 bases and J lost 4 bases. The V gene's germline CDR1 is DFQATT and CDR2 SNEGSKA (reference sequence). The CDR3 loop is CSARDSQGTADTQYF. CDR3 coding DNA: TGCAGTGCTAGAGATTCACAGGGGACGGCAGATACGCAGTATTTT.

This clonotype was counted at least ten times. V usage is TRBV10-2 and J usage is TRBJ2-1; the match to TRBD1 covers 9 bases. Germline V CDR1 and CDR2: WSHSY, SAAADI. The CDR3 totals 14 residues. Trimming at V came to 6 bases and at J to 3 bases, leaving 3 bases not matched to a gene. CDR3 protein: CASRGTGIYNEQFF. CDR3 nucleotides: TGCGCCAGCAGGGGGACAGGGATCTACAATGAGCAGTTCTTC.

V usage is TRBV28 and J usage is TRBJ2-3; D remains unclear. Trimming shortened V by 3 bases and J by 1 base, and 11 bases separated the two germline ends. This CDR3 is built from 15 residues. The germline CDR1 and CDR2 sequences are MDHEN and SYDVKM. The CDR3 loop is CASSFLARGTDTQYF. Written as DNA, the CDR3 is TGTGCCAGCAGTTTCCTCGCTAGAGGCACAGATACGCAGTATTTT.

In this sample, this clonotype turned up a few times. The genes are TRBV28 and TRBJ2-5; maybe TRBD2 (6 bases). CDR1 is MDHEN, CDR2 SYDVKM, per germline. V was clipped by 5 bases and J by 5 bases, with 21 bases between them. The CDR3 consists of 16 residues. The CDR3 bases are TGTGCCAGCAGTCCGCCGGGGGTGGGCCTCGGCGAGACCCAGTACTTC. This sequence encodes CASSPPGVGLGETQYF.

This clonotype was picked up a small number of times. The J gene is TRBJ2-1, the V gene TRBV4-3; 8 nucleotides line up with TRBD1. Germline V gene lookup returns CDR1 LGHNA and CDR2 YSLEER. With V trimmed by 0 bases and J by 8 bases, 6 bases remained unmatched. This CDR3 region has 15 residues. The CDR3 DNA is TGCGCCAGCAGCCAAGATTATCAGGGGGCATATGAGCAGTTCTTC. This codes for CASSQDYQGAYEQFF.

This clonotype occurred many times. The chain links TRBV28 to TRBJ2-7; D is unclear. V was pared by 8 bases and J by 2 bases, with 13 bases between. CDR3 size: 13 residues. Germline loops: CDR1 MDHEN, CDR2 SYDVKM. The DNA for the CDR3 is TGTGCCAGCTTTCTAGGCGGAGCCTACGAGCAGTACTTC. Its translation is CASFLGGAYEQYF.

This chain uses TRBV10-2 with TRBJ2-7; tentatively, D is TRBD1 (5 bases). Germline V lookup: CDR1 WSHSY, CDR2 SAAADI. V was clipped by 4 bases and J by 4 bases, with 11 bases between them. The CDR3 consists of 13 residues. CDR3 sequence (DNA): TGCGCCAGCAGTGCCAGGGAATTATACGAGCAGTACTTC. Its translation is CASSARELYEQYF.

A word on this clonotype: The conserved closing phenylalanine or tryptophan is absent in this CDR3, likely reflecting a read error. V and J are TRBV5-1 and TRBJ1-5; TRBD1 is a possible D gene (5 bases). This CDR3 is built from 15 residues. CDR1 and CDR2 (germline): SGHRS, YFSETQ. Trimming cost V 0 bases and J 0 bases, with 7 bases left between them. CDR3 DNA: TGCGCCAGCAGCTTGGCGGGACGTAGCAATCAGCCCCAGCATCTT. Amino acid sequence: CASSLAGRSNQPQHL.

The chain uses TRBV5-4 and TRBJ2-4; TRBD1 matches at 7 bases. J lost 6 bases, V lost 4 bases, and 7 bases had no gene match. Germline-derived CDR1 and CDR2 are SGHNT and YYREEE (reference sequence). The CDR3 consists of 14 residues. DNA of the CDR3: TGTGCCAGCAGCACGACAACAGGGGTAAACATTCAGTACTTC. Translated: CASSTTTGVNIQYF.

This clonotype was observed many times. This chain uses TRBV4-1 with TRBJ1-2; unclear D gene. Per germline, CDR1 MGHRA and CDR2 YSYEKL. The CDR3 loop spans 14 amino acids. The V end was cut by 0 bases, the J end by 6 bases, with 11 bases between. CDR3 sequence (DNA): TGCGCCAGCAGCCAAGATCTAACAGCCCATGGCTACACCTTC. Encoded protein: CASSQDLTAHGYTF.

This clonotype was seen a few times. This chain uses TRBV4-1 with TRBJ2-1; D may be TRBD1 or TRBD2 (6 bases each). The CDR3 contains 15 residues. V shed 1 base and J shed 4 bases, with 11 bases lying between them. Per the germline V gene, CDR1 is MGHRA and CDR2 is YSYEKL. The CDR3 protein is CASSQGGAAYNEQFF. Here the CDR3 DNA reads TGCGCCAGCAGCCAAGGGGGGGCTGCGTACAATGAGCAGTTCTTC.

The chain uses TRBV9 and TRBJ2-2; D gene ambiguous. V lost 7 bases, J lost 1 base, and 8 bases lay in between. CDR3 length: 13 residues. Germline V lookup: CDR1 SGDLS, CDR2 YYNGEE. The CDR3 here is CASRTQNTGELFF. The CDR3 DNA follows: TGTGCCAGCCGGACCCAGAACACCGGGGAGCTGTTTTTT.

This clonotype was recorded at least ten times. The J gene is TRBJ2-5, the V gene TRBV5-1; TRBD2 matches at 11 bases. The V gene end was trimmed by 0 bases and the J gene end by 5 bases; junction bases not matched to a gene: 3. The CDR3 spans 15 residues. Germline CDR1 reads SGHRS; CDR2 reads YFSETQ. CDR3 sequence: CASSLEASGGETQYF. The DNA of the CDR3 is TGCGCCAGCAGCTTGGAGGCTAGCGGGGGGGAGACCCAGTACTTC.

In this sample, this clonotype turned up a few times. The chain uses TRBV7-2 and TRBJ2-1; D perhaps matches TRBD2 (6 bases). The CDR3 has 15 amino acids. V was cut by 1 base and J by 10 bases, with 17 bases left in between. Per the germline V gene, CDR1 is SGHTA and CDR2 is FQGNSA. CDR3: CASSLEGGVVGEQFF. The CDR3 bases are TGTGCCAGCAGCTTAGAGGGCGGGGTGGTGGGGGAGCAGTTCTTC.

This clonotype was seen a handful of times. The V call is TRBV18, the J call TRBJ2-3, with 8 bases lining up with TRBD2. Germline-derived CDR1 and CDR2 are KGHSH and LQKENI. CDR3 length: 17 residues. V lost 4 bases, J lost 3 bases, and 12 bases stayed unmatched. The CDR3 bases are TGTGCCAGCTCACATGAAGAGCGGGGGTTCGGGACAGATACGCAGTATTTT. This translates into CASSHEERGFGTDTQYF.

CDR3 residues: CASSLAGATSTDTQYF. CDR3 coding DNA: TGCGCCAGCAGCTTGGCGGGGGCTACTAGCACAGATACGCAGTATTTT. The chain recombines TRBV5-1 with TRBJ2-3, with D perhaps given as TRBD1 or TRBD2 (6 bases each). V gave up 0 bases and J gave up 0 bases, with 11 bases separating them. The CDR3 contains 16 residues. Looked up from germline, CDR1 is SGHRS and CDR2 is YFSETQ.

This clonotype showed up many times. This chain joins TRBV12-3 or TRBV12-4 and TRBJ1-2; D may be TRBD1 (5 bases). The V gene lost 4 bases and the J gene lost 8 bases, with 14 bases spanning the gap. This CDR3 comprises 13 residues. CDR3 amino acids: CASSSGGGRGYTF. The DNA for the CDR3 is TGTGCCAGCAGTTCGGGGGGGGGACGAGGCTACACCTTC.

This clonotype was seen at least ten times. The chain joins TRBV2 to TRBJ1-1; D unclear. The V end lost 6 bases, the J end lost 1 base, and 9 bases lay between the germline ends. The CDR3 is 13 residues long. Germline assignment: CDR1 SNHLY and CDR2 FYNNEI. The CDR3 is CASRGNRNTEAFF. CDR3 in DNA: TGTGCCAGCAGAGGCAATCGGAACACTGAAGCTTTCTTT.

This clonotype was detected a few times. V gene TRBV7-8 combines with J gene TRBJ2-4; TRBD2 agrees at 7 bases. The CDR3 is 17 residues long. The germline V gene has CDR1 SGHVS and CDR2 FQNEAQ. The J segment lost 3 bases and the V segment lost 3 bases, leaving 11 bases of the junction unmatched. The CDR3 DNA is TGTGCCAGCAGCTTTCTCGGCACCACGGGAGGCAAAAACATTCAGTACTTC. Translating it yields CASSFLGTTGGKNIQYF.

This rearrangement joins TRBV7-2 to TRBJ2-1; weak D call: TRBD2 (6 bases). The CDR3 covers 19 residues. The V end lost 5 bases, the J end lost 0 bases, and 23 bases lay between the germline ends. CDR1 is SGHTA and CDR2 is FQGNSA in the germline V gene. Here the CDR3 reads CASSLAGTPDSHSYNEQFF. The CDR3 nucleotides read TGTGCCAGCAGCCTCGCCGGGACTCCGGACTCTCACTCCTACAATGAGCAGTTCTTC.

In its sample, this clonotype was seen many times. The chain carries TRBV11-2 and TRBJ2-1, with D maybe TRBD2 (5 bases). V shed 3 bases and J shed 5 bases, with 11 bases lying between them. The length of the CDR3 is 14 residues. Germline V gene data show CDR1 as SGHAT and CDR2 as FQNNGV. The CDR3 protein is CASSFLSGDNEQFF. In nucleotides, the CDR3 is TGTGCCAGCAGCTTCCTTTCCGGGGACAATGAGCAGTTCTTC.